The TCR beta chain under discussion was sequenced for a study of T cell responses to AZD1222 COVID-19 vaccine. Generated by immunoSEQ multiplex PCR, the TCRdb table keeps only in-frame clones and is missing some. The sample consists of about 140,000 clones, roughly nine tenths of them appearing once. The starting material was peripheral blood, obtained on day 0 of AZD1222 vaccination. The TCR was taken from an adult in good health.

In DNA form, the CDR3 reads TGTGCCAGCAGTGAATATCGCGACGAGCAGTACTTC. Its protein product is CASSEYRDEQYF. V and J are TRBV25-1 and TRBJ2-7; no clear D gene. CDR1 and CDR2 from the germline V gene are MGHDK and SYGVNS. V was shortened by 0 bases and J by 5 bases, with 5 bases between the two germline ends. This CDR3 comprises 12 residues.